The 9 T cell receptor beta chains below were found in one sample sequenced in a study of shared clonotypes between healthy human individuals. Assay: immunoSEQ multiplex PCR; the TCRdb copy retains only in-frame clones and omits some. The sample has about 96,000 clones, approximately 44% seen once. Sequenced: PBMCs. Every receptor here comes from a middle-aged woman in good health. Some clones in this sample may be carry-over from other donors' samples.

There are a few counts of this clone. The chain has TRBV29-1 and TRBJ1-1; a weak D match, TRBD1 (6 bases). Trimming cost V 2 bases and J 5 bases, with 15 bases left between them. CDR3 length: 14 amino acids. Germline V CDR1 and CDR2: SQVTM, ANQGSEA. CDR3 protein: CSVEFGEGGTEAFF. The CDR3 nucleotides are TGCAGCGTTGAATTTGGAGAGGGGGGGACTGAAGCTTTCTTT.

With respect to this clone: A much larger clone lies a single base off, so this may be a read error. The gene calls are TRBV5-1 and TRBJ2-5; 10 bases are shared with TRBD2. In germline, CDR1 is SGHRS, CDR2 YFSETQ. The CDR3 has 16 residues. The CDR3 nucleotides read TGCGCCAGCAGCTTTAGTACTAGCGGGAACCAAGAGACCCGGTACTTC. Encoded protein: CASSFSTSGNQETRYF. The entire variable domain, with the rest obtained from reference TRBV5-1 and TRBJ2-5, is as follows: KAGVTQTPRYLIKTRGQQVTLSCSPISGHRSVSWYQQTPGQGLQFLFEYFSETQRNKGNFPGRFSGRQFSNSRSEMNVSTLELGDSALYLCASSFSTSGNQETRYFGPGTRLLVL.

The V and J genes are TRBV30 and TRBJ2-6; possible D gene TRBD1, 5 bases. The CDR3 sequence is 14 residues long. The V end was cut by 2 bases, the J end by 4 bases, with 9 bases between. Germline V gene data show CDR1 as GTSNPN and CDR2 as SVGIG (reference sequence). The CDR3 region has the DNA TGTGCCTGGAGTCTAGGGGCCGGGGCCAACGTCCTGACTTTC. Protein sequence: CAWSLGAGANVLTF.

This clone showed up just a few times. The CDR3 coding sequence is TGCGCCAGCAGCTTGTCCGGGGGCAGCAATCAGCCCCAGCATTTT. As protein: CASSLSGGSNQPQHF. This chain joins TRBV5-1 and TRBJ1-5; D possibly corresponds to TRBD1 (6 bases). The CDR3 is made up of 15 amino acids. V lost 1 base and J 1 base, leaving 9 bases between the germline ends. Germline V CDR1 and CDR2: SGHRS, YFSETQ.

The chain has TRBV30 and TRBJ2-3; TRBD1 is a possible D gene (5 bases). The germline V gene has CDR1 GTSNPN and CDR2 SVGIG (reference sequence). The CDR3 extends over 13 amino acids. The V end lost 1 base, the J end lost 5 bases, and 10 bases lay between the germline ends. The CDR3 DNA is TGTGCCTGGAGTGGACAGTTTATAGATACGCAGTATTTT. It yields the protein CAWSGQFIDTQYF.

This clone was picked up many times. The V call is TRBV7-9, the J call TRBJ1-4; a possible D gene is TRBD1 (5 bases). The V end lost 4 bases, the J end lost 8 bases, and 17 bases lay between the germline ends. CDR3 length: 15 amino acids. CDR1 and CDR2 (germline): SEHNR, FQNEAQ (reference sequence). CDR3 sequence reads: CASSSPSGGREKLFF. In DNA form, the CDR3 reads TGTGCCAGCAGCTCCCCTTCCGGGGGACGAGAAAAACTGTTTTTT.

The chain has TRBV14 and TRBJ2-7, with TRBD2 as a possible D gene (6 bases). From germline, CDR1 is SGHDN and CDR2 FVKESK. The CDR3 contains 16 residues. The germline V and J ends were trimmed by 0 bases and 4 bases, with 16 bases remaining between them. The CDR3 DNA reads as TGTGCCAGCAGCCAAGATCTCGCTAGCGAGAGGTACGAGCAGTACTTC. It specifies CASSQDLASERYEQYF.

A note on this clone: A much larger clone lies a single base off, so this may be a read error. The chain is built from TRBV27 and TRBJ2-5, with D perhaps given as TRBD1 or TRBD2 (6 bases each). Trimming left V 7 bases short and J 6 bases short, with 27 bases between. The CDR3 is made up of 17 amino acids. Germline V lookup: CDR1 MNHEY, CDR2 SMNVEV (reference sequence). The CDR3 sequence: CASTSGGGQGTKKTQYF. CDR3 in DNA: TGTGCCAGCACCTCGGGTGGGGGGCAGGGTACGAAGAAGACCCAGTACTTC.

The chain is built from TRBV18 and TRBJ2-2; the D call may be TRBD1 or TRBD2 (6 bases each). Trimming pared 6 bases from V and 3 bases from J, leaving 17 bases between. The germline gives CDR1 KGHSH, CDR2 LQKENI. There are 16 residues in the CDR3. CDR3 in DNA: TGTGCCAGCTCGGCGGGACCCCAGGGGTACACCGGGGAGCTGTTTTTT. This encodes CASSAGPQGYTGELFF.